What follows describes a single T cell receptor beta chain. This specimen belongs to a study of blood T cell repertoires in COVID-19. Sequencing used immunoSEQ multiplex PCR; TCRdb keeps in-frame clones, though not all of them. The sample has some 140,000 clones, approximately 85% seen once; the top ten hold roughly 4.5%. The sequencing sample was made of peripheral blood. This clonotype originated in a human donor in a cohort sampled during active COVID-19.

This CDR3 reads CASSLMFFYEQYV. For the CDR3, the DNA is TGTGCCAGCAGCTTAATGTTCTTCTACGAGCAGTACGTC. This chain connects TRBV7-2 to TRBJ2-7, with D unclear. Trimming shortened V by 2 bases and J by 3 bases, and 8 bases separated the two germline ends. The germline CDR1 and CDR2 sequences are SGHTA and FQGNSA. The CDR3 loop spans 13 amino acids.